These 29 T cell receptor beta chains share one sample of origin, sequenced in a study of blood T cells in healthy people across ages. It was with a sample-barcoded 5' primer and a J-beta primer mix that a second PCR of roughly 7 to 12 cycles was run. TCRdb redid the calling of the 5' RACE reads with MiXCR, one entry per CDR3 protein. The sample contains more than 1,400,000 distinct CDR3 sequences, about 43% of which appear only once. The sequenced sample consisted of blood. These receptors were collected from a woman between 18 and 29 years old in good health.

This clonotype was observed a handful of times. The chain has TRBV4-2 and TRBJ2-7; 16 nucleotides match TRBD2. The CDR3 totals 16 residues. Trimming at V came to 4 bases and at J to 7 bases, leaving 7 bases not matched to a gene. The germline V gene has CDR1 LGHNA and CDR2 YNFKEQ. The CDR3 region has the DNA TGTGCCAGCAGCCGGGGACTAGCGGGAGGGCCGGAAGAGCAGTACTTC. Residues: CASSRGLAGGPEEQYF.

This rearrangement joins TRBV2 to TRBJ1-3, with D uncertain. V was clipped by 4 bases and J by 4 bases, with 5 bases between them. This CDR3 region has 12 residues. The germline CDR1 and CDR2 sequences are SNHLY and FYNNEI. For the CDR3, the DNA is TGTGCCAGCAGTGCGTCCGGAAACACCATATATTTT. Encoded protein: CASSASGNTIYF.

There are a few counts of this clonotype. V usage is TRBV21-1 and J usage is TRBJ1-2; the table's D gene call, TRBD1, was not cross checked with the DNA. TRBV21-1 is given as a pseudogene. This CDR3 has 14 amino acids. CDR3 nucleotides: TGTGCCAGCAGCAAAGTTCCCGACTCTACGGGCTACACCTTC. Translating gives CASSKVPDSTGYTF.

This clonotype was picked up a small number of times. The chain employs TRBV7-2 and TRBJ2-7; weak D call: TRBD1 (6 bases). The germline V and J ends were trimmed by 1 base and 2 bases, with 15 bases remaining between them. The V gene's germline CDR1 is SGHTA and CDR2 FQGNSA. The CDR3 covers 16 residues. CDR3 in DNA: TGTGCCAGCAGCTTAGGGTGGGGGACACAAACCTACGAGCAGTACTTC. It codes for CASSLGWGTQTYEQYF.

This chain links TRBV6-1 with TRBJ2-3; 7 nucleotides line up with TRBD1. Germline V gene data show CDR1 as MNHNS and CDR2 as SASEGT. The CDR3 is made up of 14 amino acids. Trimming at V came to 6 bases and at J to 5 bases, leaving 8 bases not matched to a gene. CDR3 nucleotide sequence: TGTGCCAGCAGGGAGACAGGGAAGCGAGATACGCAGTATTTT. Its protein product is CASRETGKRDTQYF.

This chain joins TRBV6-5 and TRBJ2-3, with TRBD1 as a possible D gene (5 bases). CDR1 and CDR2 from the germline V gene are MNHEY and SVGAGI. CDR3 length: 14 amino acids. Trimming pared 0 bases from V and 5 bases from J, leaving 9 bases between. Here the CDR3 reads CASSYSGLLDTQYF. CDR3 nucleotide sequence: TGTGCCAGCAGTTACTCGGGGCTCCTAGATACGCAGTATTTT.

This clonotype was counted at least ten times. This chain connects TRBV20-1 to TRBJ1-5; D perhaps matches TRBD1 (6 bases). Per germline, CDR1 DFQATT and CDR2 SNEGSKA (reference sequence). V lost 3 bases and J lost 4, with 7 bases in between. This CDR3 is built from 12 residues. The CDR3 nucleotides are TGCAGTGCTAGGACAGGAAATCAGCCCCAGCATTTT. It translates to CSARTGNQPQHF.

This clonotype has just a few counts. DNA for the CDR3: TGTGCCAGCATCGGGACAGGGGACAATGAGCAGTTCTTC. This gives the protein CASIGTGDNEQFF. V and J are TRBV28 and TRBJ2-1; 10 nucleotides match TRBD1. The ends lost 7 bases at V and 5 bases at J; junction bases unmatched: 2. Germline-derived CDR1 and CDR2 are MDHEN and SYDVKM. There are 13 residues in the CDR3.

This clonotype showed up just a few times. This rearrangement joins TRBV10-3 to TRBJ2-7; D unresolved. Judging by the DNA end, TRBJ2-5 fits better; the J call may be wrong. This CDR3 has 13 amino acids. The germline CDR1 and CDR2 sequences are ENHRY and SYGVKD. CDR3 region: CAISAALQETQYF. The CDR3 nucleotides read TGTGCCATCAGTGCAGCGCTACAAGAGACCCAGTACTTC.

The chain is built from TRBV24-1 and TRBJ2-2, with D possibly matching TRBD2 (6 bases). Trimming removed 5 bases from V and 7 bases from J, with 10 bases in between. The CDR3 covers 13 residues. CDR1 and CDR2 (germline): KGHDR, SFDVKD. CDR3 DNA sequence: TGTGCCACCAGTGGATTGGGGGGCGGGGAGCTGTTTTTT. Protein: CATSGLGGGELFF.

This clonotype was seen only a few times. J is TRBJ2-5 and V is TRBV5-1; 8 bases line up with TRBD2. The CDR3 has 15 residues. The V gene end was trimmed by 4 bases and the J gene end by 3 bases; junction bases not matched to a gene: 8. Germline lookup yields CDR1 SGHRS and CDR2 YFSETQ. CDR3 sequence (DNA): TGCGCCAGCAGCCTCTGGACCGGGGGGGAAGAGACCCAGTACTTC. It codes for CASSLWTGGEETQYF. The whole variable domain, remainder taken from reference TRBV5-1 and TRBJ2-5, is KAGVTQTPRYLIKTRGQQVTLSCSPISGHRSVSWYQQTPGQGLQFLFEYFSETQRNKGNFPGRFSGRQFSNSRSEMNVSTLELGDSALYLCASSLWTGGEETQYFGPGTRLLVL.

This clonotype was observed a handful of times. V usage is TRBV5-1 and J usage is TRBJ1-1; a possible D gene is TRBD1 (5 bases). The CDR3 spans 15 residues. Germline CDR1 SGHRS, CDR2 YFSETQ. Trimming removed 0 bases at V and 5 bases at J, with 14 bases between. The CDR3 nucleotides are TGCGCCAGCAGCTTGGGCCCGGGACTGGAGACTGAAGCTTTCTTT. Its translation is CASSLGPGLETEAFF.

The count of this clonotype is one. The J gene is TRBJ2-1, the V gene TRBV27, with D possibly TRBD1 on 6 matching bases. Trimming stripped 4 bases from V and 3 bases from J, with 22 bases between. The CDR3 is made up of 18 amino acids. CDR1 and CDR2 (germline): MNHEY, SMNVEV (reference sequence). As DNA, the CDR3 is TGTGCCAGCAGTTGGTGGTCTCAGGGGAAGATTCACTACAATGAGCAGTTCTTC. It specifies CASSWWSQGKIHYNEQFF.

A word on this clonotype: Since the CDR3 does not end with the conserved phenylalanine or tryptophan, this likely comes from a read error. It is unclear where the CDR3 begins or ends on the DNA, so no DNA is shown, and the CDR3 is as TCRdb lists it. The rearrangement links TRBV29-1 to TRBJ1-2; the table's D call of TRBD1 was not tested on the DNA. Germline V gene lookup returns CDR1 SQVTM and CDR2 ANQGSEA. The CDR3 has 10 residues if both end residues are counted. The CDR3 protein is CSVEGGGLHL.

This clonotype appeared a few times. The V and J genes are TRBV15 and TRBJ2-1; D is perhaps TRBD1 or TRBD2 (5 bases each). The CDR3 length is 17 residues. Looked up from germline, CDR1 is LNHNV and CDR2 is YYDKDF (reference sequence). V dropped 3 bases and J dropped 3 bases, with 18 bases sitting between them. CDR3 sequence (DNA): TGTGCCACCAGCAGGGAGCCGGGACCCTGGGGCTACAATGAGCAGTTCTTC. Translated: CATSREPGPWGYNEQFF.

V is TRBV28 and J is TRBJ1-4, with D possibly matching TRBD1 (6 bases). Trimming cost V 6 bases and J 5 bases, with 16 bases left between them. The V gene's germline CDR1 is MDHEN and CDR2 SYDVKM. This CDR3 is 15 amino acids long. The CDR3 sequence: CASSSPGGRNEKLFF. CDR3 DNA sequence: TGTGCCAGCAGCTCCCCTGGGGGGCGAAATGAAAAACTGTTTTTT.

This clonotype was found a few times. The chain joins TRBV6-2 or TRBV6-3 to TRBJ2-1; D possibly uses TRBD1 or TRBD2 (5 bases each). In germline, CDR1 is MNHEY, CDR2 SVGEGT. The CDR3 covers 15 residues. Trimming shortened V by 6 bases and J by 10 bases, and 22 bases separated the two germline ends. CDR3 in amino acids: CASSRASGTAREQFF. CDR3 nucleotides: TGTGCCAGCAGCAGAGCCTCCGGGACCGCCAGGGAGCAGTTCTTC.

The chain is built from TRBV12-3 or TRBV12-4 and TRBJ1-1, with 11 bases matching TRBD1. The junction had 7 bases not matched to a gene; V was cut back by 3 bases and J by 4 bases. The CDR3 length is 16 residues. This CDR3 reads CASSFGTGGILTEAFF. As DNA, the CDR3 is TGTGCCAGCAGTTTTGGGACAGGGGGGATACTCACTGAAGCTTTCTTT.

This chain connects TRBV4-1 to TRBJ2-3; 7 bases match TRBD2. The V and J ends lost 0 bases and 4 bases, in that order; junction bases with no gene match: 10. This CDR3 has 17 amino acids. Germline V CDR1 and CDR2: MGHRA, YSYEKL. CDR3 sequence (DNA): TGCGCCAGCAGCCAAGACGTCTGGGCGGGAGTATCAGATACGCAGTATTTT. Protein product: CASSQDVWAGVSDTQYF.

The chain links TRBV24-1 to TRBJ2-3; 7 bases align to TRBD2. V lost 9 bases and J lost 2; bases outside the gene matches: 1. The CDR3 is 12 amino acids. Germline CDR1 KGHDR, CDR2 SFDVKD. The CDR3 is CATGDYTDTQYF. The DNA of the CDR3 is TGTGCCACCGGGGACTACACAGATACGCAGTATTTT.

This sequence joins TRBV10-2 and TRBJ1-5; D uncertain. Germline V gene lookup returns CDR1 WSHSY and CDR2 SAAADI. Trimming removed 10 bases at V and 5 bases at J, with 15 bases between. This CDR3 spans 13 amino acids. CDR3: CATSGGWDQPQHF. In DNA, the CDR3 is TGCGCCACCTCGGGAGGGTGGGATCAGCCCCAGCATTTT.

The V call is TRBV5-1, the J call TRBJ2-3; 10 bases map to TRBD2. The CDR3 sequence is 15 residues long. Germline V gene data show CDR1 as SGHRS and CDR2 as YFSETQ. V shed 7 bases and J 2 bases; nucleotides not matched to a gene: 7. DNA of the CDR3: TGCGCCAGCCAACTAGCGGGGAGCCCCACAGATACGCAGTATTTT. This encodes CASQLAGSPTDTQYF.

This clonotype was counted only a few times. The gene calls are TRBV15 and TRBJ2-3; 9 nucleotides match TRBD2. This CDR3 has 17 residues. Germline CDR1 and CDR2: LNHNV and YYDKDF (reference sequence). V shed 1 base, J shed 1 base, and the junction held 6 bases outside the gene matches. DNA of the CDR3: TGTGCCACCAGCAGAGTGTGGACTAGCGCCCGCACAGATACGCAGTATTTT. This sequence encodes CATSRVWTSARTDTQYF.

This chain links TRBV20-1 with TRBJ1-1; weak D call: TRBD1 (6 bases). The V gene's germline CDR1 is DFQATT and CDR2 SNEGSKA (reference sequence). The CDR3 sequence is 14 residues long. V lost 7 bases and J 6 bases, leaving 21 bases between the germline ends. This CDR3 is CSVSSGGRGAEAFF. The CDR3, as DNA: TGCAGTGTTAGTTCTGGGGGGCGCGGGGCTGAAGCTTTCTTT.

This clonotype was recorded a few times. The CDR3 DNA reads as TGTGCCAGCAGCCAAGACCCGAGGGGTTCAAGCACAGATACGCAGTATTTT. Residues: CASSQDPRGSSTDTQYF. V gene TRBV4-2 combines with J gene TRBJ2-3, with D tentatively TRBD1 or TRBD2 (5 bases each). Germline CDR1 is LGHNA and CDR2 is YNFKEQ. The CDR3 loop spans 17 amino acids. Between the trimmed V and J ends, which lost 0 bases and 0 bases, there was a span of 13 bases.

This clonotype was counted between two and nine times. The CDR3 bases are TGTGCCAGCAGTATACTAGCGGGAACCCTTAACGAGCAGTACTTC. Its protein is CASSILAGTLNEQYF. The V gene is TRBV12-3 or TRBV12-4, the J gene TRBJ2-7; 10 bases fit TRBD2. The CDR3 runs 15 residues. The V gene end was trimmed by 5 bases and the J gene end by 5 bases; junction bases not matched to a gene: 9.

CDR3 DNA: TGTGCCACCAGCAGAGATTTAAAAAGGGTCGGGAGGGCCTACGAGCAGTACTTC. It yields the protein CATSRDLKRVGRAYEQYF. The chain carries TRBV15 and TRBJ2-4, with 8 nucleotides matching TRBD2. The J call may be faulty, since TRBJ2-7 better matches the DNA end. The CDR3 spans 18 residues. CDR1 is LNHNV and CDR2 is YYDKDF in the germline V gene (reference sequence).

This clonotype was counted between two and nine times. The CDR3 sequence: CASSLTTLHGQSYGYTF. The CDR3 nucleotides are TGTGCCAGCAGTCTCACTACTCTACATGGACAGAGTTATGGCTACACCTTC. The rearrangement uses TRBV6-6 and TRBJ1-2, with a weak D call TRBD1 (6 bases). This CDR3 is built from 17 residues. Germline lookup yields CDR1 MNHNY and CDR2 SVGAGI (reference sequence). Trimming took 5 bases from V and 5 from J, leaving 24 bases between them.

V is TRBV20-1 and J is TRBJ2-1; TRBD2 matches 10 bases. Germline values: CDR1 DFQATT, CDR2 SNEGSKA (reference sequence). The length of the CDR3 is 15 residues. After removal of 0 bases from V and 12 bases from J, the junction contained 11 bases not matched to a gene. The CDR3 spells CSAREVAGGADTQFF. The CDR3 bases are TGCAGTGCTAGAGAGGTAGCGGGAGGTGCAGATACGCAGTTCTTC.